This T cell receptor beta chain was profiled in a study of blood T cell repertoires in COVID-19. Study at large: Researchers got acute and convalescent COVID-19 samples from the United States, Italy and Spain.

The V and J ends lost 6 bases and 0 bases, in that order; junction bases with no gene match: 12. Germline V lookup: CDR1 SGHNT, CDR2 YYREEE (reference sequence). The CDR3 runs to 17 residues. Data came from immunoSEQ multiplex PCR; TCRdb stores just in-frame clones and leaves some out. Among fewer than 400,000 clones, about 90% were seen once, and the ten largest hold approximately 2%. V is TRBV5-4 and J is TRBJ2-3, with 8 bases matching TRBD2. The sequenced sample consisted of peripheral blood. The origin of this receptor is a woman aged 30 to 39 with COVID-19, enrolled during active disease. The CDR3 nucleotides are TGTGCCAGCACCCGGGGGGGGCCGAGACCTAGCACAGATACGCAGTATTTT. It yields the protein CASTRGGPRPSTDTQYF.